The next 21 T cell receptor beta chains were all read from a single sample in a study of response to subunit inactivated influenza vaccine. TCRdb recomputed calls from the RT-PCR reads with MiXCR, one row per CDR3 protein. Counted here are about 570,000 distinct CDR3 sequences, 11% occurring once; the ten biggest clones make up approximately 10%. The data also belong to a second study, concerning T cells expressing NK-cell markers. From that second work: Production of TCR beta cDNA relied on 5'RACE template switching with UMIs.

The sequencing used PBMCs from blood, collected on the day of vaccination. The source is a man aged 45-65 years who received an inactivated influenza vaccine.

V gene TRBV7-2 combines with J gene TRBJ2-1, with D possibly being TRBD1 or TRBD2 (6 bases each). CDR1 and CDR2 (germline): SGHTA, FQGNSA. V was trimmed by 0 bases and J by 3 bases, leaving 15 bases between them. The CDR3 has 17 residues. The CDR3 reads CASSLARGRNIYNEQFF. The DNA of the CDR3 is TGTGCCAGCAGCTTAGCTCGGGGGCGGAACATCTACAATGAGCAGTTCTTC.

CDR3 region: CASSQDLKGGSYNEQFF. The CDR3 coding sequence is TGTGCCAGCAGCCAAGATCTGAAGGGCGGCTCCTACAATGAGCAGTTCTTC. This chain joins TRBV4-2 and TRBJ2-1; unclear D gene. The CDR3 contains 17 residues. Germline CDR1 and CDR2: LGHNA and YNFKEQ. V was clipped by 0 bases and J by 0 bases, with 12 bases between them.

This clonotype came up many times. CDR3 nucleotide sequence: TGCAGTGCTAGTGGGCATCTCAATCAGCCCCAGCATTTT. This sequence encodes CSASGHLNQPQHF. The genes are TRBV20-1 and TRBJ1-5, with D unclear. CDR1 is DFQATT, CDR2 SNEGSKA, per germline (reference sequence). Trimming left V 3 bases short and J 3 bases short, with 9 bases between. There are 13 residues in the CDR3.

The chain joins TRBV5-1 to TRBJ2-1; 10 bases line up with TRBD1. This CDR3 comprises 15 residues. Germline V CDR1 and CDR2: SGHRS, YFSETQ. V shed 1 base, J shed 9 bases, and the junction held 7 bases outside the gene matches. CDR3 in DNA: TGCGCCAGCAGCTTGTTTGGGACAGGGGATAGTGAGCAGTTCTTC. Translating gives CASSLFGTGDSEQFF.

This clonotype showed up just a few times. This chain joins TRBV29-1 and TRBJ2-7, with D maybe TRBD2 (6 bases). V lost 3 bases to trimming and J lost 4 bases, with 10 bases between them. CDR3 length: 12 amino acids. Germline-derived CDR1 and CDR2 are SQVTM and ANQGSEA. CDR3 protein: CSVDGGGYEQYF. The DNA of the CDR3 is TGCAGCGTTGACGGGGGAGGATACGAGCAGTACTTC.

This chain joins TRBV4-1 and TRBJ2-5, with 7 nucleotides matching TRBD1. Per germline, CDR1 MGHRA and CDR2 YSYEKL. The CDR3 loop spans 15 amino acids. The J segment lost 2 bases and the V segment lost 5 bases, leaving 8 bases of the junction unmatched. For the CDR3, the DNA is TGCGCCAGCAGCTCCTTCAGGGGGTCGCAAGAGACCCAGTACTTC. It specifies CASSSFRGSQETQYF.

This clonotype was detected only a few times. The chain has TRBV15 and TRBJ2-5, with 9 bases fitting TRBD1. The CDR3 runs to 17 residues. Losses at the gene ends were 5 bases for V and 4 bases for J; bases not matched to a gene: 14. Germline V lookup: CDR1 LNHNV, CDR2 YYDKDF (reference sequence). The CDR3 nucleotides read TGTGCCACCAGCTCAGGCCCCCTGGGACAGGGTCTAGAGACCCAGTACTTC. Translated: CATSSGPLGQGLETQYF.

This clonotype came up a few times. The rearrangement uses TRBV20-1 and TRBJ2-7; D is ambiguous. Trimming stripped 7 bases from V and 6 bases from J, with 13 bases between. This CDR3 is built from 11 residues. Germline V gene data show CDR1 as DFQATT and CDR2 as SNEGSKA (reference sequence). CDR3 protein: CSVQRVGEQYF. The CDR3 bases are TGCAGTGTCCAAAGAGTAGGCGAGCAGTACTTC.

The V and J genes are TRBV28 and TRBJ2-2; 11 nucleotides line up with TRBD2. From germline, CDR1 is MDHEN and CDR2 SYDVKM. V lost 4 bases, J lost 4 bases, and 5 bases stayed unmatched. This CDR3 comprises 16 residues. CDR3 protein: CASSWLAGGPTGELFF. The CDR3 DNA reads as TGTGCCAGCAGTTGGCTAGCGGGGGGCCCCACCGGGGAGCTGTTTTTT.

This clonotype was found many times. The V gene is TRBV20-1, the J gene TRBJ2-5, with 8 bases matching TRBD1. With 4 bases clipped from V and 2 bases from J, the junction kept 12 bases outside the gene matches. The germline gives CDR1 DFQATT, CDR2 SNEGSKA (reference sequence). The CDR3 totals 16 residues. This chain's CDR3 is CSATIGEWTGQETQYF. CDR3 nucleotide sequence: TGCAGTGCTACCATAGGGGAATGGACAGGGCAAGAGACCCAGTACTTC.

This clonotype turned up a few times. The chain is built from TRBV3-1 and TRBJ2-7; maybe TRBD1 (6 bases). There are 15 residues in the CDR3. Trimming left V 0 bases short and J 0 bases short, with 9 bases between. CDR1 is LGHDT and CDR2 is YNNKEL in the germline V gene (reference sequence). CDR3 amino acids: CASSQETGSSYEQYF. The CDR3 DNA sequence: TGTGCCAGCAGCCAAGAAACAGGGAGCTCCTACGAGCAGTACTTC.

This clonotype was seen a handful of times. This chain joins TRBV29-1 and TRBJ2-7; 7 bases are shared with TRBD1. V dropped 4 bases and J dropped 3; count of bases not matched to a gene: 3. Germline V lookup: CDR1 SQVTM, CDR2 ANQGSEA. The CDR3 is 12 amino acids. In DNA, the CDR3 is TGCAGCGTTGGCAGGGGGAACTACGAGCAGTACTTC. Encoded protein: CSVGRGNYEQYF.

This clonotype has more than one count but fewer than ten. The chain combines TRBV20-1 with TRBJ2-3; possibly TRBD2 for D (5 bases). V shed 1 base and J shed 2 bases, with 19 bases lying between them. CDR3 size: 17 residues. Looked up from germline, CDR1 is DFQATT and CDR2 is SNEGSKA (reference sequence). CDR3 sequence reads: CSARAIGADFHTDTQYF. CDR3 nucleotide sequence: TGCAGTGCTAGAGCCATCGGTGCGGACTTTCACACAGATACGCAGTATTTT.

This clonotype was seen only a few times. V is TRBV7-2 and J is TRBJ2-5; a weak D match, TRBD2 (6 bases). Trimming took 1 base from V and 4 from J, leaving 13 bases between them. Germline V CDR1 and CDR2: SGHTA, FQGNSA. This CDR3 region has 15 residues. CDR3 amino acids: CASSLVASVAETQYF. The CDR3 bases are TGTGCCAGCAGCTTAGTGGCTAGCGTGGCAGAGACCCAGTACTTC.

There are many counts of this clonotype. CDR3 loop: CASSQAGGTSVVSSYNEQFF. CDR3 DNA: TGTGCCAGCAGCCAAGCAGGAGGGACTAGCGTCGTGAGCTCCTACAATGAGCAGTTCTTC. This chain joins TRBV3-1 and TRBJ2-1; 10 nucleotides agree with TRBD2. This CDR3 comprises 20 residues. Germline-derived CDR1 and CDR2 are LGHDT and YNNKEL (reference sequence). The junction had 12 bases not matched to a gene; V was cut back by 1 base and J by 0 bases.

This rearrangement joins TRBV29-1 to TRBJ2-3; D gene uncertain. The ends were cut back, 8 bases at V and 2 bases at J, with 14 bases in the middle. The CDR3 has 13 amino acids. CDR1 and CDR2 from the germline V gene are SQVTM and ANQGSEA. The CDR3 sequence is CSIGPDTTDTQYF. The CDR3 DNA reads as TGCAGCATCGGTCCAGACACCACAGATACGCAGTATTTT.

This chain uses TRBV10-3 with TRBJ2-1; no reliable D call. CDR1 is ENHRY and CDR2 is SYGVKD in the germline V gene. V lost 4 bases and J 7 bases, leaving 8 bases between the germline ends. The CDR3 is 12 residues long. In nucleotides, the CDR3 is TGTGCCATCAGTGGTACCACAAATGAGCAGTTCTTC. Protein: CAISGTTNEQFF.

This clonotype has at least ten counts. V usage is TRBV21-1 and J usage is TRBJ2-1; TRBD2, the table's D call, lacks a check against the DNA. TRBV21-1 is described as a pseudogene. The CDR3 is made up of 16 amino acids. CDR3 residues: CASSKGGLAGRNEQFF. CDR3 coding DNA: TGTGCCAGCAGCAAAGGAGGACTAGCGGGAAGGAATGAGCAGTTCTTC.

This clonotype was recorded a few times. The chain links TRBV7-9 to TRBJ2-2; D gene unclear. Germline CDR1 is SEHNR and CDR2 is FQNEAQ (reference sequence). V dropped 1 base and J dropped 9 bases, with 9 bases sitting between them. The CDR3 extends over 13 amino acids. DNA for the CDR3: TGTGCCAGCAGCTTAGAGGCACCCCGGGAGCTGTTTTTT. This sequence encodes CASSLEAPRELFF.

This clonotype was seen more than once but under ten times. The chain is built from TRBV7-9 and TRBJ2-3; D gene unclear. This CDR3 spans 13 amino acids. V lost 4 bases and J lost 4, with 9 bases in between. Germline CDR1 and CDR2: SEHNR and FQNEAQ (reference sequence). The CDR3 sequence is CASSYVSSDTQYF. For the CDR3, the DNA is TGTGCCAGCAGCTATGTCTCTTCAGATACGCAGTATTTT.

The chain recombines TRBV4-3 with TRBJ2-7; 7 nucleotides agree with TRBD2. Germline values: CDR1 LGHNA, CDR2 YSLEER. Unmatched junction bases numbered 3, after V lost 1 base and J lost 3 bases. The CDR3 contains 14 residues. This chain's CDR3 is CASSQGTRGYEQYF. The CDR3 DNA sequence: TGCGCCAGCAGCCAAGGGACTAGGGGCTACGAGCAGTACTTC.